This T cell receptor (beta chain) came from a study of OX40 agonist ivuxolimab in advanced cancers. At the level of the study: Therapy given before enrollment (anti-PD-1, anti-PD-L1 or anti-CTLA-4) was allowed, and approximately 40% had some.

Per germline, CDR1 SGHAT and CDR2 FQNNGV. V was clipped by 5 bases and J by 1 base; unmatched bases: 11. CDR3 length equals 16 residues. Produced via immunoSEQ multiplex PCR; TCRdb's table is partial and in-frame only. The repertoire has some 64,000 clones, more than 85% of them found once; the top ten carry approximately 0.62%. The source is an adult with an advanced solid tumor such as melanoma, head and neck, liver or kidney cancer. The chain carries TRBV11-2 and TRBJ2-7; 7 bases match TRBD2. Sequenced here: CD4+ or CD8+ T cells sorted from blood, sampled in a trial of the OX40 agonist ivuxolimab. The CDR3 DNA is TGTGCCAGCAGCCCCGGTGCTAGCGGAACTTCCTACGAGCAGTACTTC. As protein: CASSPGASGTSYEQYF.